This T cell receptor beta chain stems from a study of Graves' ophthalmopathy and Graves' hyperthyroidism. Study-wide background: The study drew peripheral blood at initial diagnosis, before any treatment.

Study outcomes and limitations: Appearing in blood as well were most expanded thyroid clonotypes above 0.001 frequency.

CDR1 is MNHEY, CDR2 SMNVEV, per germline (reference sequence). The CDR3 consists of 12 residues. The ends were cut back, 4 bases at V and 6 bases at J, with 10 bases in the middle. A remark on this clonotype: The antigen remains unidentified.

As the template, RNA transcripts were used to amplify TCR beta CDR3 regions. Following a first-round RT-PCR that used HTBI primers, a second-round multiplex PCR was carried out. In TCRdb, the multiplex PCR reads were re-called with MiXCR into one record per CDR3 protein. Among 300,000 to 400,000 distinct CDR3 sequences listed, roughly a sixth were seen once. Orbital computed tomography and thyroid ultrasound, along with TRAb, serum thyroxine and clinical symptoms, underpinned diagnosis. Sequencing was performed on peripheral blood. The sequence was obtained from an adult man with Graves' ophthalmopathy. The chain carries TRBV27 and TRBJ2-7; tentative D call: TRBD1 (6 bases). CDR3 sequence (DNA): TGTGCCAGCAGTTCAACAGGGCTCGAGCAGTACTTC. It codes for CASSSTGLEQYF.